The source of this T cell receptor (beta chain) is a study of technical replicates of blood from a handful of donors. The germline V gene has CDR1 LNHDA and CDR2 SQIVND (reference sequence). The CDR3 runs 16 residues. V was pared by 1 base and J by 4 bases, with 17 bases between. Sequenced by immunoSEQ multiplex PCR; TCRdb stores in-frame clones only, minus some. The repertoire holds about 88,000 clones, with less than 95% as singletons. Sequencing was carried out using T cells isolated from PBMCs. The chain uses TRBV19 and TRBJ2-7, with D possibly TRBD1 on 5 matching bases. The source of this sequence is a human donor in good health. The CDR3 DNA follows: TGTGCCAGTAGTATAGCATCGTCAGGGTCAGGGTACGAGCAGTACTTC. This sequence encodes CASSIASSGSGYEQYF.